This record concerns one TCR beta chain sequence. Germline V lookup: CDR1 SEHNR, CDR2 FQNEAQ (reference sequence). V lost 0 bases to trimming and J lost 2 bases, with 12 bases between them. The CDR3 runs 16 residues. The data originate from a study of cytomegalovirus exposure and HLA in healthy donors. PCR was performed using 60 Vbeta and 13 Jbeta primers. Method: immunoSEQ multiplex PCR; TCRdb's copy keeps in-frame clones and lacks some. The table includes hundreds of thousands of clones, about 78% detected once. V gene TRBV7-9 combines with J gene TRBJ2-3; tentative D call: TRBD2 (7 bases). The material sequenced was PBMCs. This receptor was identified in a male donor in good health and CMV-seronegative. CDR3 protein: CASSLAGGRVTDTQYF. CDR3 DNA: TGTGCCAGCAGCTTAGCGGGGGGGCGGGTCACAGATACGCAGTATTTT. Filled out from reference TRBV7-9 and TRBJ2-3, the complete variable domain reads DTGVSQNPRHKITKRGQNVTFRCDPISEHNRLYWYRQTLGQGPEFLTYFQNEAQLEKSRLLSDRFSAERPKGSFSTLEIQRTEQGDSAMYLCASSLAGGRVTDTQYFGPGTRLTVL.